The 7 T cell receptor beta chains in this list originate from one sample, sequenced in a study of radiation and T cells in renal cell carcinoma. Assay used: immunoSEQ multiplex PCR; TCRdb lists only in-frame clones, some missing. The sample has roughly 120,000 clones, about 81% seen once. The sample's time point: blood 2 weeks post-SBRT. Treatment: 15 Gy SBRT to primary tumor, nephrectomy 4 weeks later. This sample comprised blood, obtained from a patient whose treatment included radiotherapy and nephrectomy. These receptors were obtained from a woman aged 60 to 75 with renal cell carcinoma.

The DNA for the CDR3 is TGTGCCAGCAGCTTGGAATTCTATGGCTACACCTTC. Translated, it gives CASSLEFYGYTF. The chain combines TRBV5-4 with TRBJ1-2, with no clear D. V gave up 0 bases and J gave up 4 bases, with 4 bases separating them. Germline V gene lookup returns CDR1 SGHNT and CDR2 YYREEE (reference sequence). CDR3 length: 12 amino acids.

This clone was detected a few times. The chain uses TRBV2 and TRBJ1-1; D gene ambiguous. Germline V gene data show CDR1 as SNHLY and CDR2 as FYNNEI. V dropped 6 bases and J dropped 1 base, with 6 bases sitting between them. The CDR3 sequence is 12 residues long. Written as DNA, the CDR3 is TGTGCCAGCAGAGGAGGGAACACTGAAGCTTTCTTT. It translates to CASRGGNTEAFF.

The rearrangement uses TRBV14 and TRBJ2-6; D perhaps matches TRBD1 (5 bases). The germline V and J ends were trimmed by 3 bases and 0 bases, with 18 bases remaining between them. The CDR3 is 19 residues long. Germline CDR1 SGHDN, CDR2 FVKESK. The CDR3 loop is CASSHEFWGYISGANVLTF. DNA for the CDR3: TGTGCCAGCAGCCATGAATTTTGGGGCTACATCTCTGGGGCCAACGTCCTGACTTTC. The complete variable domain, with remaining parts taken from reference TRBV14 and TRBJ2-6, reads EAGVTQFPSHSVIEKGQTVTLRCDPISGHDNLYWYRRVMGKEIKFLLHFVKESKQDESGMPNNRFLAERTGGTYSTLKVQPAELEDSGVYFCASSHEFWGYISGANVLTFGAGSRLTVL.

This clone appeared a few times. The gene calls are TRBV9 and TRBJ2-2, with a weak D call TRBD1 (5 bases). Germline-derived CDR1 and CDR2 are SGDLS and YYNGEE. V dropped 4 bases and J dropped 5 bases, with 9 bases sitting between them. CDR3 length: 13 amino acids. CDR3 sequence: CASSPAGTGELFF. As DNA, the CDR3 is TGTGCCAGCAGCCCGGCAGGGACCGGGGAGCTGTTTTTT.

This chain joins TRBV19 and TRBJ1-5, with no clear D. This CDR3 is 16 amino acids long. Per the germline V gene, CDR1 is LNHDA and CDR2 is SQIVND (reference sequence). V was pared by 0 bases and J by 2 bases, with 11 bases between. Written as DNA, the CDR3 is TGTGCCAGTAGTATAGATACTGGTTTCGGCAATCAGCCCCAGCATTTT. As protein: CASSIDTGFGNQPQHF.

The chain combines TRBV15 with TRBJ1-2; 9 positions agree with TRBD1. Germline CDR1 and CDR2: LNHNV and YYDKDF (reference sequence). V was clipped by 4 bases and J by 5 bases; unmatched bases: 5. The CDR3 has 14 amino acids. This CDR3 reads CATSTGTGRYGYTF. The CDR3 DNA is TGTGCCACCAGCACTGGGACAGGGAGATATGGCTACACCTTC.

The rearrangement joins TRBV5-6 to TRBJ2-2; possibly TRBD1 for D (5 bases). From germline, CDR1 is SGHDT and CDR2 YYEEEE. The CDR3 is 17 amino acids. The V and J ends lost 2 bases and 1 base respectively, with 15 bases between them. Here the CDR3 DNA reads TGTGCCAGCAGCTTAGGAGTGATTGACAGGAACACCGGGGAGCTGTTTTTT. As protein: CASSLGVIDRNTGELFF.